A single sample is the source of the 10 T cell receptor beta chains below, sequenced in a study of CD8+CD57+ T cells in acquired aplastic anemia. TCR beta VDJ and CDR3 profiles were obtained from a genomic DNA template. TCRdb recomputed calls from the reads with MiXCR, one row per CDR3 protein. Among about 190,000 distinct CDR3 sequences listed, less than 70% were seen once. Material: sorted CD4+, CD8+, or CD8+CD57+ T cells (not recorded which) from PBMCs. These TCRs come from a human donor in good health, serving as a control.

The chain recombines TRBV20-1 with TRBJ2-7; 7 bases fit TRBD1. This CDR3 is built from 16 residues. Losses at the gene ends were 4 bases for V and 5 bases for J; bases not matched to a gene: 17. The V gene's germline CDR1 is DFQATT and CDR2 SNEGSKA (reference sequence). The CDR3 nucleotides are TGCAGTGCTACGAGACTGGACAGGTCGTCTATCGACGAGCAGTACTTC. It specifies CSATRLDRSSIDEQYF.

This clonotype has at least ten counts. The chain couples TRBV11-3 to TRBJ1-3, with 11 bases that match TRBD1. Germline CDR1 is SGHNT and CDR2 is YENEEA. Germline trimming cut 5 bases from V and 5 bases from J; bases unmatched to any gene: 8. The CDR3 totals 16 residues. CDR3 protein: CASSPRDRGCRNTIYF. CDR3 bases: TGTGCCAGCAGCCCTCGGGACAGGGGGTGCAGAAACACCATATATTTT.

The table lists this clonotype with a few counts. At one end the junction does not follow the germline gene, possibly because of a read error. The chain uses TRBV5-1 and TRBJ2-7, with a tentative D call TRBD2 (6 bases). The CDR3 is 15 amino acids. From germline, CDR1 is SGHRS and CDR2 YFSETQ. The CDR3 nucleotides are TGCGCCAGCAGCTTAGAGGGGACTGTACCCTACGATCAGTACTTC. Encoded protein: CASSLEGTVPYDQYF.

Written as DNA, the CDR3 is TGTGCCAGCAGCTGGGGGCAGACTAGCACAGATACGCAGTATTTT. This translates into CASSWGQTSTDTQYF. This chain links TRBV7-9 with TRBJ2-3; TRBD1 might be the D (6 bases). Germline V CDR1 and CDR2: SEHNR, FQNEAQ (reference sequence). The CDR3 has 15 residues. V gave up 4 bases and J gave up 0 bases, with 11 bases separating them.

This clonotype was observed many times. J is TRBJ2-2 and V is TRBV14; TRBD1 might be the D (5 bases). CDR3 length equals 16 residues. V gave up 1 base and J gave up 1 base, with 10 bases separating them. The germline CDR1 and CDR2 sequences are SGHDN and FVKESK. This CDR3 is CASSQAIRVNTGELFF. In nucleotides, the CDR3 is TGTGCCAGCAGCCAAGCGATCAGGGTGAACACCGGGGAGCTGTTTTTT.

This rearrangement joins TRBV19 to TRBJ1-5, with 9 bases identical to TRBD1. The germline CDR1 and CDR2 sequences are LNHDA and SQIVND (reference sequence). Trimming removed 4 bases from V and 7 bases from J; junction bases left unmatched: 8. The CDR3 is 15 residues long. CDR3 nucleotide sequence: TGTGCCAGTAGTAAGATACAGGGGGCGCCGCAGCCCCAGCATTTT. It translates to CASSKIQGAPQPQHF.

The V call is TRBV7-2, the J call TRBJ1-1, with TRBD1 matching 7 bases. Germline assignment: CDR1 SGHTA and CDR2 FQGNSA. The CDR3 is 16 amino acids. Trimming cost V 5 bases and J 5 bases; bases outside gene matches: 14. The CDR3 sequence is CASSQRQGSIGTEAFF. As DNA, the CDR3 is TGTGCCAGCAGCCAGCGACAGGGCTCAATTGGGACTGAAGCTTTCTTT. The whole variable domain, remainder taken from reference TRBV7-2 and TRBJ1-1, is GAGVSQSPSNKVTEKGKDVELRCDPISGHTALYWYRQSLGQGLEFLIYFQGNSAPDKSGLPSDRFSAERTGGSVSTLTIQRTQQEDSAVYLCASSQRQGSIGTEAFFGQGTRLTVV.

The chain is built from TRBV7-9 and TRBJ2-2; possibly TRBD2 for D (6 bases). The CDR3 consists of 18 residues. Germline V gives CDR1 SEHNR, CDR2 FQNEAQ (reference sequence). Trimming removed 5 bases at V and 0 bases at J, with 19 bases between. The CDR3 sequence: CASSPSAGGCANTGELFF. The CDR3 DNA is TGTGCCAGCAGCCCTTCTGCTGGGGGGTGCGCGAACACCGGGGAGCTGTTTTTT.

This clonotype was counted a few times. The rearrangement joins TRBV5-1 to TRBJ1-2; the D is unclear. Per the germline V gene, CDR1 is SGHRS and CDR2 is YFSETQ. This CDR3 contains 15 residues. V shed 0 bases and J shed 0 bases, with 9 bases lying between them. DNA for the CDR3: TGCGCCAGCAGCTTGGGAGGCAGCACTAACTATGGCTACACCTTC. Translating it yields CASSLGGSTNYGYTF.

Ten or more counts support this clonotype. The genes are TRBV6-2 or TRBV6-3 and TRBJ1-5; 7 bases are shared with TRBD1. J was trimmed by 4 bases and V by 2 bases; bases with no gene match: 2. This CDR3 spans 14 amino acids. Looked up from germline, CDR1 is MNHEY and CDR2 is SVGEGT. In nucleotides, the CDR3 is TGTGCCAGCAGTTACCTACAGGGGAATCAGCCCCAGCATTTT. It codes for CASSYLQGNQPQHF.